This record covers a single TCR beta chain. This sample stems from a study of blood T cell repertoires in COVID-19. The length of the CDR3 is 14 residues. The germline V gene encodes CDR1 LNHDA and CDR2 SQIVND (reference sequence). The trim removed 4 bases at V and 5 bases at J, leaving 1 base unmatched. Profiled with immunoSEQ multiplex PCR; TCRdb holds only in-frame clones, not every one. The sample lists roughly 390,000 clones, 85% occurring once. Sequenced: peripheral blood. The TCR was taken from a woman aged 18-35 years with acute or convalescent COVID-19. The rearrangement links TRBV19 to TRBJ2-5; TRBD2 aligns across 13 bases. The CDR3 DNA is TGTGCCAGTAGTACGACTAGCGGGGGGGAGACCCAGTACTTC. It yields the protein CASSTTSGGETQYF.